This T cell receptor (beta chain) was recovered during a study of T cell changes during pregnancy in multiple sclerosis. This clone has only one observation. TCRdb's table, derived via immunoSEQ multiplex PCR, lists solely in-frame clones and lacks some. The sample yields approximately 48,000 clones, around 90% seen once. The sequencing here drew on CD4+ T cells from peripheral blood mononuclear cells, taken after pregnancy. This receptor was obtained from a female donor with multiple sclerosis, enrolled in a pregnancy study.

The CDR3 loop is CASSLRGQRNEKLFF. CDR3 DNA sequence: TGCGCCAGCAGCTTGCGGGGACAGCGTAATGAAAAACTGTTTTTT. The chain recombines TRBV5-1 with TRBJ1-4, with 7 bases fitting TRBD1. The germline V gene encodes CDR1 SGHRS and CDR2 YFSETQ. The trim removed 1 base at V and 4 bases at J, leaving 4 bases unmatched. The CDR3 consists of 15 residues.